The rows below give T cell receptor beta chains drawn from one sample of a study of naive and memory T cell subsets. Via MiXCR, TCRdb re-called the UMI-ligation and nested PCR reads, giving one row per CDR3 protein. There are 75,000 to 85,000 distinct CDR3 sequences in the sample; about an eighth occur only once, and 0.9% to 1% lies in the top ten. Specimen: central memory CD4+ T cells from blood. The receptors stem from a human donor in good health. CDR3s include the opening cysteine and the closing phenylalanine or tryptophan. Each record gives: J gene, V gene, CDR3 protein.

TRBJ2-1 | TRBV20-1 | CSASKGGLASGNFNEQFF
TRBJ2-3 | TRBV29-1 | CSVEAVGTDTQYF
TRBJ2-7 | TRBV14 | CASSRAGGFHEQYF
TRBJ2-2 | TRBV20-1 | CSARLGGSGTGELFF
TRBJ2-2 | TRBV7-8 | CASSLESGPSSGELFF
TRBJ2-2 | TRBV30 | CAWSFGTSGIRSGELFF
TRBJ2-7 | TRBV28 | CASRGDRDFVEQYF
TRBJ2-7 | TRBV12-3/TRBV12-4 | CASSLNRNSYEQYF
TRBJ2-2 | TRBV6-5 | CASSQKGGELFF
TRBJ2-6 | TRBV20-1 | CSAPLTGANVLTF
TRBJ2-7 | TRBV20-1 | CSARGERWVGAGGTYEQYF
TRBJ1-4 | TRBV5-6 | CASRSDRVQDEKLFF
TRBJ1-2 | TRBV12-3/TRBV12-4 | CASSFSTTGGYTF
TRBJ1-4 | TRBV28 | CASSDGAPRTNEKLFF
TRBJ1-1 | TRBV4-3 | CASSQEWGNTEAFF
TRBJ1-2 | TRBV5-6 | CASSPNYDSYGYTF
TRBJ2-3 | TRBV7-3 | CASSSLGQGADTQYF
TRBJ2-1 | TRBV20-1 | CSARRLAGPSSYNEQFF
TRBJ1-6 | TRBV3-1 | CASSQGRQLNNSPLHF
TRBJ2-7 | TRBV28 | CASSPRPGRGLSYEQYF
TRBJ2-7 | TRBV7-6 | CASSPTGLGYEQYF
TRBJ2-3 | TRBV2 | CASSGGGGGSTDTQYF
TRBJ2-1 | TRBV20-1 | CSSQSVSGSRNEQFF
TRBJ2-7 | TRBV18 | CASSPLLDEQYF
TRBJ2-3 | TRBV5-3 | CARSLEGQGMTDTQYF
TRBJ2-2 | TRBV14 | CASSSLGDGRTGELFF
TRBJ2-1 | TRBV7-2 | CASSLVSLTSGAPPHNEQFF
TRBJ1-3 | TRBV4-2 | CASSLTRAPGNTIYF
TRBJ2-3 | TRBV20-1 | CSAPTWDGRRPDTQYF
TRBJ2-3 | TRBV20-1 | CSANLPGDTQYF
TRBJ2-7 | TRBV25-1 | CASSEGQGTTRPLYEQYF
TRBJ2-3 | TRBV10-1 | CATTGAGGTTTDTQYF
TRBJ1-5 | TRBV7-2 | CASSRQYSNQPQHF
TRBJ1-5 | TRBV6-5 | CASRGQGLSEPQHF
TRBJ2-7 | TRBV10-2 | CASTFWNSYEQYF
TRBJ2-3 | TRBV18 | CASSPNGRGEDTQYF
TRBJ2-3 | TRBV7-2 | CASSSGLATDTQYF
TRBJ2-6 | TRBV12-3/TRBV12-4 | CASSLLGSGANVLTF
TRBJ1-5 | TRBV12-3/TRBV12-4 | CARRRTGLNQPQHF
TRBJ2-3 | TRBV11-3 | CASSLVQTDTQYF
TRBJ2-4 | TRBV2 | CASSQAQRDKRGIQYF
TRBJ2-7 | TRBV6-5 | CASTKARSSGTYEQYF
TRBJ2-5 | TRBV7-2 | CASSVSSGKETQYF
TRBJ2-5 | TRBV7-8 | CASSRGLAGDGETQYF
TRBJ2-7 | TRBV7-2 | CASSLIPSYEQYF
TRBJ2-7 | TRBV20-1 | CSVSTASTYEQYF
TRBJ2-1 | TRBV19 | CASSVPSGRSSYNEQFF
TRBJ2-7 | TRBV6-4 | CASSHRWRPNEQYF
TRBJ2-3 | TRBV20-1 | CSAIDFEHEDADTQYF
TRBJ2-1 | TRBV28 | CASSSVWGVTSNEQFF
TRBJ1-1 | TRBV12-3/TRBV12-4 | CASSFNGNTEAFF
TRBJ2-4 | TRBV7-2 | CASSRLAGPVNIQYF
TRBJ1-2 | TRBV20-1 | CSAINPGAEDGYTF
TRBJ2-7 | TRBV3-1 | CASSLGPPAAYEQYF
TRBJ2-7 | TRBV12-3/TRBV12-4 | CASSPGQGYEQYF
TRBJ1-5 | TRBV6-5 | CASSYAGGNQPQHF
TRBJ2-7 | TRBV7-2 | CASSLEALAGRYEQYF